These 16 T cell receptor beta chains share one sample of origin, sequenced in a study of persistence of HIV-infected CD4 T cells. The immunoSEQ assay was version 4, run in survey mode. Assay used: immunoSEQ multiplex PCR; TCRdb lists only in-frame clones, some missing. In the table there are 25,000 to 35,000 clones, 60% to 75% of which are singletons. These TCRs' antigens remain unknown. An overlapping HIV-1 Gag peptide pool stimulated these cells at 1 ug/peptide/mL. Sorting selected CD4+ T cells upregulating both CD40 ligand and CD69. Sequenced material: CD4+ T cells sorted from PBMCs after roughly 18-hour stimulation, taken from a patient who received antiretroviral therapy. These receptors all come from an adult man with HIV who was CMV-seropositive.

This clone was seen more than once but under ten times. This chain links TRBV27 with TRBJ2-1; weak D call: TRBD2 (6 bases). The CDR3 extends over 14 amino acids. The ends were cut back, 6 bases at V and 4 bases at J, with 13 bases in the middle. Germline V gives CDR1 MNHEY, CDR2 SMNVEV (reference sequence). The CDR3 DNA sequence: TGTGCCAGCAGGCGGGACGGACGATACAATGAGCAGTTCTTC. It codes for CASRRDGRYNEQFF.

The chain recombines TRBV5-1 with TRBJ1-2, with 8 bases fitting TRBD1. The CDR3 covers 13 residues. After removal of 3 bases from V and 8 bases from J, the junction contained 6 bases not matched to a gene. Looked up from germline, CDR1 is SGHRS and CDR2 is YFSETQ. DNA for the CDR3: TGCGCCAGCAGCTCCGGACAGGGCCCGGGCTACACCTTC. This gives the protein CASSSGQGPGYTF.

The chain recombines TRBV29-1 with TRBJ2-2, with 7 bases aligning to TRBD1. V lost 5 bases to trimming and J lost 3 bases; unmatched junction nucleotides: 6. In germline, CDR1 is SQVTM, CDR2 ANQGSEA. The CDR3 contains 14 residues. The CDR3, as DNA: TGCAGCGTTCACAGGGGCTACCACACCGGGGAGCTGTTTTTT. As protein: CSVHRGYHTGELFF.

This clone has a handful of counts. The chain carries TRBV6-6 and TRBJ1-1; D might be TRBD1 (5 bases). The V end was cut by 3 bases, the J end by 4 bases, with 12 bases between. This CDR3 spans 14 amino acids. Germline V gene lookup returns CDR1 MNHNY and CDR2 SVGAGI (reference sequence). CDR3 sequence reads: CASSYPGGATEAFF. CDR3 DNA sequence: TGTGCCAGCAGTTATCCTGGGGGAGCCACTGAAGCTTTCTTT.

This sequence joins TRBV9 and TRBJ2-7; D is perhaps TRBD1 or TRBD2 (5 bases each). Per the germline V gene, CDR1 is SGDLS and CDR2 is YYNGEE. V lost 4 bases, J lost 0 bases, and 14 bases lay in between. This CDR3 region has 15 residues. DNA of the CDR3: TGTGCCAGCAGCTTCGGGACGGTCAGCTCCTACGAGCAGTACTTC. Translation gives CASSFGTVSSYEQYF.

The CDR3 spells CASSQSEKQPQHF. The DNA of the CDR3 is TGTGCCAGCAGCCAATCGGAGAAACAGCCCCAGCATTTT. The chain combines TRBV16 with TRBJ1-5; D not certain. The V gene lost 0 bases and the J gene lost 7 bases, with 7 bases spanning the gap. Germline assignment: CDR1 KGHSY and CDR2 FQNENV. CDR3 length equals 13 residues.

The chain carries TRBV6-5 and TRBJ2-7; D uncertain. V shed 10 bases and J shed 0 bases, with 13 bases lying between them. Germline-derived CDR1 and CDR2 are MNHEY and SVGAGI. The CDR3 runs 13 residues. The CDR3 is CAILTQSSYEQYF. Here the CDR3 DNA reads TGTGCCATCCTCACACAATCCTCCTACGAGCAGTACTTC.

This clone has just a few counts. The V gene is TRBV27, the J gene TRBJ1-6, with 8 bases aligning to TRBD1. The CDR3 runs 18 residues. Germline CDR1 and CDR2: MNHEY and SMNVEV (reference sequence). After removal of 4 bases from V and 0 bases from J, the junction contained 8 bases not matched to a gene. The CDR3 nucleotides read TGTGCCAGCAGTTCCAGGGGACAGGCGAGCTCCTATAATTCACCCCTCCACTTT. It translates to CASSSRGQASSYNSPLHF.

This clone is deemed medium-sized (0.01 to 0.1%). The chain uses TRBV6-5 and TRBJ1-1; no definite D call. V gave up 6 bases and J gave up 1 base, with 3 bases separating them. This CDR3 comprises 11 residues. Germline V lookup: CDR1 MNHEY, CDR2 SVGAGI. The CDR3 DNA is TGTGCCAGCAGGGCGAACACTGAAGCTTTCTTT. This codes for CASRANTEAFF.

This clone was observed a single time. The rearrangement links TRBV19 to TRBJ1-2; D gene ambiguous. CDR1 and CDR2 (germline): LNHDA, SQIVND (reference sequence). The CDR3 contains 12 residues. The ends were cut back, 4 bases at V and 7 bases at J, with 10 bases in the middle. For the CDR3, the DNA is TGTGCCAGTAGTACCTTGACAATTGGCTACACCTTC. Translating it yields CASSTLTIGYTF.

The rearrangement uses TRBV20-1 and TRBJ1-1; D uncertain. V was cut by 3 bases and J by 1 base, with 18 bases left in between. Germline lookup yields CDR1 DFQATT and CDR2 SNEGSKA (reference sequence). The CDR3 extends over 16 amino acids. This CDR3 is CSASSSSRSTNTEAFF. DNA for the CDR3: TGCAGTGCTAGTTCCTCTTCGCGCTCAACGAACACTGAAGCTTTCTTT.

The gene calls are TRBV2 and TRBJ1-3, with a weak D call TRBD1 (5 bases). Looked up from germline, CDR1 is SNHLY and CDR2 is FYNNEI. The CDR3 consists of 16 residues. Deletions cut 5 bases from V and 0 bases from J, with 14 bases between. CDR3 amino acids: CASSTPGTLSGNTIYF. For the CDR3, the DNA is TGTGCCAGCAGTACCCCCGGGACCCTCTCTGGAAACACCATATATTTT. Full variable domain (remainder filled in from reference TRBV2 and TRBJ1-3): EPEVTQTPSHQVTQMGQEVILRCVPISNHLYFYWYRQILGQKVEFLVSFYNNEISEKSEIFDDQFSVERPDGSNFTLKIRSTKLEDSAMYFCASSTPGTLSGNTIYFGEGSWLTVV.

V is TRBV18 and J is TRBJ1-2; TRBD1 agrees at 7 bases. The trim removed 2 bases at V and 8 bases at J, leaving 11 bases unmatched. The germline V gene has CDR1 KGHSH and CDR2 LQKENI. The CDR3 runs to 15 residues. The CDR3 reads CASSPSGTVLHGYTF. In DNA form, the CDR3 reads TGTGCCAGCTCACCATCCGGGACAGTTTTACACGGCTACACCTTC.

The chain links TRBV10-3 to TRBJ2-5; D not certain. This CDR3 is 13 amino acids long. Germline V gene data show CDR1 as ENHRY and CDR2 as SYGVKD. With 3 bases removed from V and 1 base from J, the gap between germline ends came to 6 bases. CDR3 nucleotides: TGTGCCATCAGTGAACGGCCCCAAGAGACCCAGTACTTC. Translating it yields CAISERPQETQYF.

The chain links TRBV7-3 to TRBJ1-1; the match to TRBD1 covers 8 bases. Germline-derived CDR1 and CDR2 are SGHTA and FQGTGA. V lost 7 bases and J lost 2; bases outside the gene matches: 9. The CDR3 length is 15 residues. The DNA of the CDR3 is TGTGCCAGCAAGTTCCAGACAGGGGCTAACACTGAAGCTTTCTTT. Its translation: CASKFQTGANTEAFF.

V and J are TRBV4-1 and TRBJ2-6; 7 bases fit TRBD1. V was clipped by 2 bases and J by 1 base; unmatched bases: 5. The CDR3 runs to 17 residues. Germline V gene lookup returns CDR1 MGHRA and CDR2 YSYEKL. CDR3 sequence: CASSQKNRGSGANVLTF. The CDR3 DNA is TGCGCCAGCAGCCAAAAGAACAGGGGTTCTGGGGCCAACGTCCTGACTTTC.